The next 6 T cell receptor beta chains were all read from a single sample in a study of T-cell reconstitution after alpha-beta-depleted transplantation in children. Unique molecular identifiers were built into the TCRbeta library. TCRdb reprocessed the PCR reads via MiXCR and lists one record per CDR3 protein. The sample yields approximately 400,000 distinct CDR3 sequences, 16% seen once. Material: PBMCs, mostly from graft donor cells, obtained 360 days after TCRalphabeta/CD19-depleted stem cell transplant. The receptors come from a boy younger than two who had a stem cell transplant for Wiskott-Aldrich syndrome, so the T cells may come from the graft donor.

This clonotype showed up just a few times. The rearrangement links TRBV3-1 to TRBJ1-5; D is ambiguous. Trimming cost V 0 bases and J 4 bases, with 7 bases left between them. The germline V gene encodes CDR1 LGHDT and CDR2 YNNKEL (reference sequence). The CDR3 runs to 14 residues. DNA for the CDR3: TGTGCCAGCAGCCAAGAAGGTGGAAATCAGCCCCAGCATTTT. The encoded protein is CASSQEGGNQPQHF.

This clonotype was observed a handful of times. In DNA, the CDR3 is TGCAGTGTAAGGAGGGGGGAAGGGTCCTACGAGCAGTACTTC. Residues: CSVRRGEGSYEQYF. The chain uses TRBV20-1 and TRBJ2-7; the D call may be TRBD1 or TRBD2 (6 bases each). This CDR3 has 14 residues. Germline V gene data show CDR1 as DFQATT and CDR2 as SNEGSKA (reference sequence). Trimming shortened V by 7 bases and J by 1 base, and 17 bases separated the two germline ends.

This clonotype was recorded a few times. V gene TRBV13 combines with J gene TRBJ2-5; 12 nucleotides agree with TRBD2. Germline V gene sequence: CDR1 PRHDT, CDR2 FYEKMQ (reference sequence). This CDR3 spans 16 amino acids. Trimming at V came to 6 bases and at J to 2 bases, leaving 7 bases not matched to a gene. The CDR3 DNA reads TGTGCCAGCAGGGCCCGACTAGCGGGGGTACAAGAGACCCAGTACTTC. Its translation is CASRARLAGVQETQYF.

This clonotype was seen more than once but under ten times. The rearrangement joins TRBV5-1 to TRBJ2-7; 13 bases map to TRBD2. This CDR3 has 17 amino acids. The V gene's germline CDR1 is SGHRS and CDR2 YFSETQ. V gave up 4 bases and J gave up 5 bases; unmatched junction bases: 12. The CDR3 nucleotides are TGCGCCAGCAGCCTTACCTCCCGGACTAGCGGGAGTCACGAGCAGTACTTC. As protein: CASSLTSRTSGSHEQYF. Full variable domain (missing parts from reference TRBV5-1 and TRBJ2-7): KAGVTQTPRYLIKTRGQQVTLSCSPISGHRSVSWYQQTPGQGLQFLFEYFSETQRNKGNFPGRFSGRQFSNSRSEMNVSTLELGDSALYLCASSLTSRTSGSHEQYFGPGTRLTVT.

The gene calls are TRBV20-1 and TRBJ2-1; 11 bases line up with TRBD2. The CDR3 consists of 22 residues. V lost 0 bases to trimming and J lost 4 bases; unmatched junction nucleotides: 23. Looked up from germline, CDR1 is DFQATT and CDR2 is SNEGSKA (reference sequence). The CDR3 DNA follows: TGCAGTGCTAGAGATTCGATGACTTACCCCCATAGCGGGAGGGCCAATTACAATGAGCAGTTCTTC. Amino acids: CSARDSMTYPHSGRANYNEQFF.

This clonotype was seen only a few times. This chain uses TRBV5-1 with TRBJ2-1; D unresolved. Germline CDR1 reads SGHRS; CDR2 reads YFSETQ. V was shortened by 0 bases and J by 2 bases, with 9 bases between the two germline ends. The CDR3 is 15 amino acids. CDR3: CASSLGRVPYNEQFF. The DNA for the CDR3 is TGCGCCAGCAGCTTGGGGCGTGTCCCCTACAATGAGCAGTTCTTC.